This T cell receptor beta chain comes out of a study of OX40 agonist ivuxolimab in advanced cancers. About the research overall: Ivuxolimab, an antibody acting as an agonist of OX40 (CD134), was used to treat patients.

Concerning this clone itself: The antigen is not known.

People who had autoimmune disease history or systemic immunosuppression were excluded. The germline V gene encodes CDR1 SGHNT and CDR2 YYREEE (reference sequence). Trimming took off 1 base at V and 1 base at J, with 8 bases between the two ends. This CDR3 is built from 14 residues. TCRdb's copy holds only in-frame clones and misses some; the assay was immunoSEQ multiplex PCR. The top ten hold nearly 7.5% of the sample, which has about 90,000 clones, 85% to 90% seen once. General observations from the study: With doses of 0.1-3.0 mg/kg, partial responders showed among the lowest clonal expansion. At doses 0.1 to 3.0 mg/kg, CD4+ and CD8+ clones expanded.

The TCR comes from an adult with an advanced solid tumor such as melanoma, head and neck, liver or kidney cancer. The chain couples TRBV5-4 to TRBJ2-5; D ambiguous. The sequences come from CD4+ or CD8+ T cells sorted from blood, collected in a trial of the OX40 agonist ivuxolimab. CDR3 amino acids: CASSLYTVQETQYF. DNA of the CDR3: TGTGCCAGCAGCTTGTATACGGTCCAAGAGACCCAGTACTTC.